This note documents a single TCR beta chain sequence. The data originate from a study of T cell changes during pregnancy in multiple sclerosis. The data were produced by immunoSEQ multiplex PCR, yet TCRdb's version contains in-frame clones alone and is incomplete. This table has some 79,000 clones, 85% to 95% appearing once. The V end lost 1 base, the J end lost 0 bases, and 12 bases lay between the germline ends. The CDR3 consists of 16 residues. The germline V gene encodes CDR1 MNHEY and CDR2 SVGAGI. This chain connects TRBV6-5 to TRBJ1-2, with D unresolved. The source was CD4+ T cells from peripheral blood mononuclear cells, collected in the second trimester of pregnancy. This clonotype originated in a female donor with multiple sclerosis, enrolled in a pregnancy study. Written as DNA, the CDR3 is TGTGCCAGCAGTTACTTACGAGCCAAAACTAACTATGGCTACACCTTC. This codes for CASSYLRAKTNYGYTF.